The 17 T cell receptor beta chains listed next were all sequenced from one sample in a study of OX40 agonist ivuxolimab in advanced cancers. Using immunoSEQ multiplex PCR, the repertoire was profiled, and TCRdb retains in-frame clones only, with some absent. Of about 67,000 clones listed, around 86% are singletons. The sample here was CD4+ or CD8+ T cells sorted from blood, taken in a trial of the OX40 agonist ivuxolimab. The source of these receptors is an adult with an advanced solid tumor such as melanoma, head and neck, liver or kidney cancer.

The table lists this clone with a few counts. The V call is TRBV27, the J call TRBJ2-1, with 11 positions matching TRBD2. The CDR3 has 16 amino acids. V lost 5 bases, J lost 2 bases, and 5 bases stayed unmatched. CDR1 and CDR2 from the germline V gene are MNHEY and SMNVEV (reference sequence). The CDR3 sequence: CASSPISGRAYNEQFF. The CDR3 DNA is TGTGCCAGCAGTCCCATTAGCGGGAGGGCCTACAATGAGCAGTTCTTC.

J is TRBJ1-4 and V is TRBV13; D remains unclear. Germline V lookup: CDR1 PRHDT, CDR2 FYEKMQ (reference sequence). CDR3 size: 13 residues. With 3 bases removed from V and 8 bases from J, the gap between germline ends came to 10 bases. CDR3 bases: TGTGCCAGCAGCTTGGGCTCTTCGGAAAAACTGTTTTTT. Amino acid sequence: CASSLGSSEKLFF.

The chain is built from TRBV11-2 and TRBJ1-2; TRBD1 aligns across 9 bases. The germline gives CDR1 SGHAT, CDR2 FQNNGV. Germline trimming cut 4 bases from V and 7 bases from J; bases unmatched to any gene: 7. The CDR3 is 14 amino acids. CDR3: CASSSSGQGIGYTF. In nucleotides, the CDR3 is TGTGCCAGCAGCTCGTCGGGACAGGGAATTGGCTACACCTTC.

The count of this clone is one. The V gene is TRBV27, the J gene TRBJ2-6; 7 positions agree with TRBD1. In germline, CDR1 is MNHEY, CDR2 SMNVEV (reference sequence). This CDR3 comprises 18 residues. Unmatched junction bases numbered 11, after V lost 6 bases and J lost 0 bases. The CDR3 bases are TGTGCCAGCAGCTCCTTCCCCCGGGACAGCTCTGGGGCCAACGTCCTGACTTTC. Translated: CASSSFPRDSSGANVLTF.

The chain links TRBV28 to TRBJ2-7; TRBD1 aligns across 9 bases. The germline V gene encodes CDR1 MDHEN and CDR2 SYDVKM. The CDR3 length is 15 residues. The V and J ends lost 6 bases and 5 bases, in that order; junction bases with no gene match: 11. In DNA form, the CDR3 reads TGTGCCAGCAGCCCCCCCGCACAGGGGGCACACGAGCAGTACTTC. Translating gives CASSPPAQGAHEQYF.

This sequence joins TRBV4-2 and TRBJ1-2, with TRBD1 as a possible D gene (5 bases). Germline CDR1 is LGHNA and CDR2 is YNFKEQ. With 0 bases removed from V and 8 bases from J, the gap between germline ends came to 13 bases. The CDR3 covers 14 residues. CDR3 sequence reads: CASSQDGDLRGYTF. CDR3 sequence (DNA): TGTGCCAGCAGCCAAGACGGGGACTTGAGGGGCTACACCTTC.

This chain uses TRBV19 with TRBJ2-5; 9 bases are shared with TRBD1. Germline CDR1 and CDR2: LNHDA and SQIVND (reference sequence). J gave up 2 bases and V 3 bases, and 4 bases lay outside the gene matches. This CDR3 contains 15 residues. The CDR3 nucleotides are TGTGCCAGTAGTATCGGGGACAGGGATCAAGAGACCCAGTACTTC. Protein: CASSIGDRDQETQYF.

In nucleotides, the CDR3 is TGTGCCAGTAGTATTGGTGGCTCCGTCTCGGAAAAACTGTTTTTT. It specifies CASSIGGSVSEKLFF. V and J are TRBV19 and TRBJ1-4; D is uncertain. Trimming pared 3 bases from V and 8 bases from J, leaving 16 bases between. CDR1 and CDR2 (germline): LNHDA, SQIVND (reference sequence). The CDR3 contains 15 residues.

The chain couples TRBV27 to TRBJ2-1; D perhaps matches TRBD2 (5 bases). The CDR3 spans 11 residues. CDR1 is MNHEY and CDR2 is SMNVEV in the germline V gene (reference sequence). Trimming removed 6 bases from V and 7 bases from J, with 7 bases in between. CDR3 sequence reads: CASSRGNEQFF. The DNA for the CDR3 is TGTGCCAGCAGCCGAGGGAATGAGCAGTTCTTC.

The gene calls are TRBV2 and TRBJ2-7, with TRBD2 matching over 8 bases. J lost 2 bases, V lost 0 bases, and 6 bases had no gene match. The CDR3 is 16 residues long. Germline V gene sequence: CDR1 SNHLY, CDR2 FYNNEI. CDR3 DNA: TGTGCCAGCAGTGAAGCATGGAGCGGGGGCCCCTACGAGCAGTACTTC. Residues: CASSEAWSGGPYEQYF.

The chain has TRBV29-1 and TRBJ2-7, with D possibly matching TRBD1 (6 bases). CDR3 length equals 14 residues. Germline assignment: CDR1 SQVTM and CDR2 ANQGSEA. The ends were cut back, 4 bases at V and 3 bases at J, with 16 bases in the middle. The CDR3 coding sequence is TGCAGCGTTGGCCGGGACACCTCAAACTACGAGCAGTACTTC. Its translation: CSVGRDTSNYEQYF.

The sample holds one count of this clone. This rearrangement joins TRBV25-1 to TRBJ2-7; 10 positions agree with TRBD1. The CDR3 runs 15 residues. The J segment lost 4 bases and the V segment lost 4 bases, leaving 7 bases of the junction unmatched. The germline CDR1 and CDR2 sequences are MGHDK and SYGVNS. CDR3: CASSAPGQGRYEQYF. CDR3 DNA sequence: TGTGCCAGCAGTGCACCGGGACAGGGGCGGTACGAGCAGTACTTC.

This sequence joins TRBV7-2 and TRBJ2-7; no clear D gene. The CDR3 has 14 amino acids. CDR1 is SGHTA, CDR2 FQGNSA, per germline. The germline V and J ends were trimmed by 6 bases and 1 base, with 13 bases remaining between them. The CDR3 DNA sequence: TGTGCCAGCAGGCGAGGCGGTACGTCCTACGAGCAGTACTTC. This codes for CASRRGGTSYEQYF.

CDR3 bases: TGTGCCAGCAGCCAAGAATACAGTTATGGCTTCGTCGAGGAGCTGTTTTTT. This codes for CASSQEYSYGFVEELFF. The chain employs TRBV14 and TRBJ2-2; D gene unclear. CDR1 and CDR2 from the germline V gene are SGHDN and FVKESK. Trimming removed 0 bases at V and 10 bases at J, with 21 bases between. The CDR3 has 17 amino acids.

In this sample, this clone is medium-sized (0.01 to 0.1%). CDR3 residues: CASKTRVWGYQPQHF. The DNA for the CDR3 is TGTGCCAGCAAAACCCGGGTGTGGGGATATCAGCCCCAGCATTTT. The V gene is TRBV28, the J gene TRBJ1-5; no firm D call. This CDR3 has 15 amino acids. Germline loops: CDR1 MDHEN, CDR2 SYDVKM. V lost 7 bases and J 5 bases, leaving 18 bases between the germline ends.

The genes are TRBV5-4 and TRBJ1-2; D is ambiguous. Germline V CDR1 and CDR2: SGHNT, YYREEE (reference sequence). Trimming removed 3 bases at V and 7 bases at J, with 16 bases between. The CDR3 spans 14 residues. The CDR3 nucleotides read TGTGCCAGCAGCTCTGAGACACTCCACTCTGGCTACACCTTC. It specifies CASSSETLHSGYTF.

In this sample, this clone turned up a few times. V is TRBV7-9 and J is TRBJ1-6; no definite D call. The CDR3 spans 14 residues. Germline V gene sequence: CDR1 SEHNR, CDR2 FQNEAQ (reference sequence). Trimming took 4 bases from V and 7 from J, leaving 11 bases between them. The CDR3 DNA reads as TGTGCCAGCAGCTCTGGGTCAGAGAATTCACCCCTCCACTTT. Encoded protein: CASSSGSENSPLHF. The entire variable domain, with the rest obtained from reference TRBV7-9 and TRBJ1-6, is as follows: DTGVSQNPRHKITKRGQNVTFRCDPISEHNRLYWYRQTLGQGPEFLTYFQNEAQLEKSRLLSDRFSAERPKGSFSTLEIQRTEQGDSAMYLCASSSGSENSPLHFGNGTRLTVT.